This TCR beta chain was profiled in a study of shared clonotypes between healthy human individuals. Study observations and caveats: Only a few donors were included, so the genetic and exposure-history diversity represented was limited.

Terminally differentiated effector memory CD45RA+ cells were excluded from the naive CD8 cells, which were CD45RO-negative and positively selected for CCR7. Healthy and HIV-negative, the adult donors had no recent acute infections or vaccinations. As concerns this clone: Its antigen is not identified.

Replicate sorted-subset PCRs were loaded with about 0.2 ug DNA, about 30,000 T cell genomes. Here immunoSEQ multiplex PCR was the method, and the copy in TCRdb shows in-frame clones only, minus some. Here the sample spans some 2,000,000 clones, approximately 94% being singletons. Germline-derived CDR1 and CDR2 are ENHRY and SYGVKD. The J segment lost 6 bases and the V segment lost 8 bases, leaving 18 bases of the junction unmatched. The CDR3 loop spans 16 amino acids. The sequencing input was naive CD8+ T cells sorted from blood. The chain links TRBV10-3 to TRBJ1-2, with 7 positions matching TRBD1. The sequence derives from a man younger than 35 in good health. The CDR3 loop reads CAIVSSGEGALNGYTF. The CDR3 DNA reads as TGTGCCATCGTCTCCTCCGGGGAGGGGGCGCTGAATGGCTACACCTTC.